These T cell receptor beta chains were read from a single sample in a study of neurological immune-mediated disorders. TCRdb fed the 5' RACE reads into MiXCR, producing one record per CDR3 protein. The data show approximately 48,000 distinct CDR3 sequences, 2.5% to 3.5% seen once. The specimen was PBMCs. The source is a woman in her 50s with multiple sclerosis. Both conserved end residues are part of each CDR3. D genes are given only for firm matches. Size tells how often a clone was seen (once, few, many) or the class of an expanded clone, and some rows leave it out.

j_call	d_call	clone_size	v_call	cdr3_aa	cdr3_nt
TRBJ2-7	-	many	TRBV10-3	CAISEGGQEASYEQYF	TGTGCCATCAGTGAGGGGGGGCAGGAGGCTTCCTACGAGCAGTACTTC
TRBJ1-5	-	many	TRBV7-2	CASSLMRDSNQPQHF	TGTGCCAGCAGCTTAATGAGGGACAGCAATCAGCCCCAGCATTTT
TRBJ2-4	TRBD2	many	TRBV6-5	CASSPSGRLAKNIQYF	TGTGCCAGCAGTCCTAGCGGGAGACTAGCCAAAAACATTCAGTACTTC
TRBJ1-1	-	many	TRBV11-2	CASSPRRGTEAFF	TGTGCCAGCAGCCCCCGGCGAGGCACTGAAGCTTTCTTT
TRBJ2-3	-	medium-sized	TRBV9	CASSVDSTDTQYF	TGTGCCAGCAGCGTAGACAGCACAGATACGCAGTATTTT
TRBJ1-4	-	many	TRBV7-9	CASSTASIKEKLFF	TGTGCCAGCAGCACCGCTTCGATAAAGGAAAAACTGTTTTTT
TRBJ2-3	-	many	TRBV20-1	CSAGDPGADTQYF	TGCAGTGCCGGGGACCCCGGAGCCGATACGCAGTATTTT
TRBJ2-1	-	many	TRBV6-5	CASRSDGHEQFF	TGTGCCAGCCGGTCCGACGGCCATGAGCAGTTCTTC
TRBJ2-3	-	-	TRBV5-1	CAYSGSTDTQYF	TGCGCCTACTCCGGCTCCACAGATACGCAGTATTTT
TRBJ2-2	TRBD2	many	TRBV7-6	CASSLALAGGPGELFF	TGTGCCAGCAGCTTAGCGCTAGCGGGGGGGCCCGGGGAGCTGTTTTTT
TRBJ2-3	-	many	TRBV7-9	CASGGTPNTDTQYF	TGTGCCAGCGGGGGGACCCCTAACACAGATACGCAGTATTTT
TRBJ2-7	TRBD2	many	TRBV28	CASSLPGGLGGQYF	TGTGCCAGCAGTTTACCGGGAGGGCTTGGTGGGCAGTACTTC
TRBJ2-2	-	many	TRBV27	CASSLDGTNTGELFF	TGTGCCAGCAGTCTAGACGGAACGAACACCGGGGAGCTGTTTTTT
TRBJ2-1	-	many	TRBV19	CASSHTGFSYNEQFF	TGTGCCAGTAGCCACACAGGGTTCTCCTACAATGAGCAGTTCTTC
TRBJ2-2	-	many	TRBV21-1	CASSKFDFKGTGELFF	TGTGCCAGCAGCAAATTTGACTTTAAGGGGACCGGGGAGCTGTTTTTT
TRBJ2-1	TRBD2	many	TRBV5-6	CASSLVRAGAYNEQFF	TGTGCCAGCAGCTTGGTTCGAGCGGGAGCCTACAATGAGCAGTTCTTC
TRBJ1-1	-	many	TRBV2	CASARGAGSNTEAFF	TGTGCCAGCGCCCGGGGGGCGGGATCGAACACTGAAGCTTTCTTT
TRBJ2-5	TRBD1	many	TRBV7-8	CASSKETGFVETQYF	TGTGCCAGCAGCAAAGAGACAGGGTTTGTGGAGACCCAGTACTTC
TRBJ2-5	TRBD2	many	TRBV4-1	CASSQDPVGRSAGGQETQYF	TGCGCCAGCAGCCAAGACCCCGTCGGGCGTTCGGCGGGGGGCCAGGAGACCCAGTACTTC
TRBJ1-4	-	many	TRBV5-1	CASSVNRQANNEKLFF	TGCGCCAGCAGCGTAAACCGACAGGCGAATAATGAAAAACTGTTTTTT
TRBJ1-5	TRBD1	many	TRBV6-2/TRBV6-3	CASRPTGFLGNQPQHF	TGTGCCAGCAGACCGACAGGGTTTCTCGGCAATCAGCCCCAGCATTTT
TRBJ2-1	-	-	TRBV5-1	CASSLGNGRTFSYNEQFF	TGCGCCAGCAGCTTGGGAAACGGCAGAACTTTCTCCTACAATGAGCAGTTCTTC
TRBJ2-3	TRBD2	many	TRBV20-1	CSAGTSLFQGAQYF	TGCAGTGCCGGGACTAGCCTCTTTCAGGGTGCGCAGTATTTT